Presented here are 17 T cell receptor beta chains from one specimen sequenced in a study of cytomegalovirus exposure and HLA in healthy donors. PCR employed 60 Vbeta and 13 Jbeta primers. Only in-frame clones appear in the TCRdb table, and some are missing; sequencing was by immunoSEQ multiplex PCR. The data show approximately 120,000 clones, with 74% seen just once and 4.2% held by the top ten. The source material was PBMCs. Receptors originate from a woman aged 50 to 60 in good health and CMV-seropositive.

The V call is TRBV15, the J call TRBJ1-2; TRBD1 aligns across 11 bases. CDR3 size: 17 residues. The germline V gene has CDR1 LNHNV and CDR2 YYDKDF (reference sequence). Germline trimming cut 1 base from V and 4 bases from J; bases unmatched to any gene: 8. The CDR3 nucleotides are TGTGCCACCAGCAGAGCAAGTACCGGGACAGGGGGCTATGGCTACACCTTC. Translation gives CATSRASTGTGGYGYTF.

This chain connects TRBV18 to TRBJ2-7; TRBD1 matches at 8 bases. Per germline, CDR1 KGHSH and CDR2 LQKENI. V dropped 3 bases and J dropped 4; count of bases not matched to a gene: 17. The length of the CDR3 is 18 residues. The CDR3 DNA reads TGTGCCAGCTCACCCCGGCTAATTGGGTCAGGGGGCCGTTACGAGCAGTACTTC. Residues: CASSPRLIGSGGRYEQYF.

V usage is TRBV6-5 and J usage is TRBJ1-3; TRBD1 matches at 9 bases. The CDR3 length is 14 residues. Germline values: CDR1 MNHEY, CDR2 SVGAGI. V was clipped by 6 bases and J by 3 bases; unmatched bases: 3. CDR3 protein: CASRRTGDGNTIYF. In nucleotides, the CDR3 is TGTGCCAGCAGACGGACAGGGGATGGAAACACCATATATTTT.

V usage is TRBV18 and J usage is TRBJ1-1; TRBD1 agrees at 9 bases. With V trimmed by 3 bases and J by 3 bases, 5 bases remained unmatched. CDR1 and CDR2 from the germline V gene are KGHSH and LQKENI. The CDR3 runs 15 residues. The CDR3 here is CASSPGTGPDTEAFF. CDR3 DNA: TGTGCCAGCTCACCCGGGACAGGGCCGGACACTGAAGCTTTCTTT.

The rearrangement uses TRBV28 and TRBJ1-2, with a tentative D call TRBD1 (6 bases). Trimming removed 4 bases from V and 6 bases from J, with 9 bases in between. This CDR3 is 12 amino acids long. Germline lookup yields CDR1 MDHEN and CDR2 SYDVKM. CDR3 nucleotide sequence: TGTGCCAGCAGTTCACAGGGCAATGGCTACACCTTC. Translating it yields CASSSQGNGYTF.

V and J are TRBV6-4 and TRBJ2-1; TRBD2 might be the D (5 bases). V lost 7 bases and J lost 0, with 10 bases in between. Germline CDR1 MRHNA, CDR2 SNTAGT. CDR3 length: 14 residues. CDR3 DNA: TGTGCCAGCAAGAGGACTGGCTCCTACAATGAGCAGTTCTTC. Translating it yields CASKRTGSYNEQFF.

This clone was found a few times. The chain carries TRBV6-5 and TRBJ2-3; 8 bases are shared with TRBD2. Unmatched junction bases numbered 6, after V lost 2 bases and J lost 2 bases. Germline CDR1 and CDR2: MNHEY and SVGAGI. The CDR3 spans 16 residues. The DNA for the CDR3 is TGTGCCAGCAGTTACGGCCTAGCGGGCCCCACAGATACGCAGTATTTT. It translates to CASSYGLAGPTDTQYF.

V is TRBV5-5 and J is TRBJ2-2; D might be TRBD2 (6 bases). The V and J ends lost 0 bases and 0 bases respectively, with 6 bases between them. The CDR3 contains 15 residues. CDR1 and CDR2 from the germline V gene are SGHKS and YYEKEE (reference sequence). In DNA form, the CDR3 reads TGTGCCAGCAGCTTGGGGGGGGCGAACACCGGGGAGCTGTTTTTT. It is translated as CASSLGGANTGELFF.

This clone was seen only a few times. The chain couples TRBV28 to TRBJ2-5; tentatively, D is TRBD2 (5 bases). This CDR3 is 17 amino acids long. Germline CDR1 and CDR2: MDHEN and SYDVKM. The V end was cut by 5 bases, the J end by 1 base, with 20 bases between. CDR3 in DNA: TGTGCCAGCAGTATAGGCCCCCCGGCCGGGGTCCAAGAGACCCAGTACTTC. This translates into CASSIGPPAGVQETQYF.

This chain links TRBV6-1 with TRBJ2-7; 7 nucleotides match TRBD1. This CDR3 spans 15 amino acids. V lost 7 bases and J lost 2; bases outside the gene matches: 11. Germline assignment: CDR1 MNHNS and CDR2 SASEGT. The CDR3 DNA follows: TGTGCCAGCAATGTACAGACAGGGAACCCCTACGAGCAGTACTTC. It yields the protein CASNVQTGNPYEQYF.

This chain joins TRBV28 and TRBJ2-3; 10 nucleotides line up with TRBD2. Trimming removed 6 bases from V and 2 bases from J; junction bases left unmatched: 8. CDR3 size: 16 residues. CDR1 MDHEN and CDR2 SYDVKM come from the germline V gene. The chain's CDR3 is CASRPTLAGYTDTQYF. The CDR3 region has the DNA TGTGCCAGCAGGCCCACACTAGCGGGGTACACAGATACGCAGTATTTT.

The chain has TRBV6-6 and TRBJ2-7, with 12 bases fitting TRBD1. This CDR3 comprises 15 residues. The V segment lost 6 bases and the J segment 2 bases; nucleotides outside the gene matches: 5. CDR1 is MNHNY and CDR2 is SVGAGI in the germline V gene (reference sequence). For the CDR3, the DNA is TGTGCCAGCAGACCGGGACAGGGGGCGGCCTACGAGCAGTACTTC. This sequence encodes CASRPGQGAAYEQYF.

This clone came up a few times. V and J are TRBV15 and TRBJ2-7; 7 bases align to TRBD1. This CDR3 contains 13 residues. V shed 8 bases, J shed 0 bases, and the junction held 4 bases outside the gene matches. CDR1 is LNHNV, CDR2 YYDKDF, per germline (reference sequence). The CDR3 sequence is CATGTVISYEQYF. The CDR3 DNA reads as TGTGCCACCGGGACAGTTATCTCCTACGAGCAGTACTTC.

The rearrangement links TRBV9 to TRBJ1-6; 8 bases line up with TRBD1. CDR1 and CDR2 from the germline V gene are SGDLS and YYNGEE. The CDR3 totals 15 residues. V shed 4 bases and J 9 bases; nucleotides not matched to a gene: 9. DNA for the CDR3: TGTGCCAGCAGCCCTCAGGGGGCAAGTAGTTCACCCCTCCACTTT. As protein: CASSPQGASSSPLHF.

This sequence joins TRBV7-3 and TRBJ2-7, with D possibly being TRBD2 (5 bases). The CDR3 sequence is 12 residues long. Germline V lookup: CDR1 SGHTA, CDR2 FQGTGA. V was clipped by 2 bases and J by 6 bases, with 8 bases between them. In DNA form, the CDR3 reads TGTGCCAGCAGCTTAGACGCGGGCGAGCAGTACTTC. As protein: CASSLDAGEQYF.

J is TRBJ2-2 and V is TRBV6-5, with D possibly being TRBD1 (5 bases). Trimming took off 0 bases at V and 6 bases at J, with 8 bases between the two ends. Germline assignment: CDR1 MNHEY and CDR2 SVGAGI. The CDR3 has 14 amino acids. CDR3 in DNA: TGTGCCAGCAGTTACTCGCCAGGGTCCGGGGAGCTGTTTTTT. Translated: CASSYSPGSGELFF.

This chain joins TRBV9 and TRBJ2-3, with 8 bases matching TRBD2. The ends lost 2 bases at V and 4 bases at J; junction bases unmatched: 9. The CDR3 totals 16 residues. Looked up from germline, CDR1 is SGDLS and CDR2 is YYNGEE. The chain's CDR3 is CASSVRGGGRADTQYF. CDR3 DNA: TGTGCCAGCAGCGTTCGGGGCGGGGGGCGCGCAGATACGCAGTATTTT.